Here is one T cell receptor beta chain with its context. These data are taken from a study of cytomegalovirus exposure and HLA in healthy donors. Germline V gene data show CDR1 as KGHSH and CDR2 as LQKENI. The CDR3 has 17 amino acids. V shed 2 bases and J shed 0 bases, with 14 bases lying between them. PCR was performed using 60 Vbeta and 13 Jbeta primers. Assay used: immunoSEQ multiplex PCR; TCRdb lists only in-frame clones, some missing. Of 95,000 to 100,000 clones in the sample, about 80% were seen once. The sequence came from a middle-aged man in good health and CMV-seronegative. This chain links TRBV18 with TRBJ2-4; D may be TRBD2 (6 bases). The source material was PBMCs. CDR3 DNA: TGTGCCAGCTCACCAACCGGAGGGGAGCTAGCCAAAAACATTCAGTACTTC. Protein sequence: CASSPTGGELAKNIQYF.